These T cell receptor beta chains were read from a single sample in a study of cytomegalovirus exposure and HLA in healthy donors. Measured with immunoSEQ multiplex PCR; TCRdb has only the in-frame clones, and not every one. The sample records 100,000 to 150,000 clones, nearly 90% being singletons. The sequencing input was PBMCs. The receptors derive from a young woman in good health and CMV-seronegative. Each CDR3 is given with its conserved first and last residue. D genes are given only for firm matches. Clone size is shown for a subset of rows, as once, few, many or a class of expanded clone.

>-|TRBJ1-5|TRBV15|-
CATSRDFRGNQPQHF
TGTGCCACCAGCAGAGATTTCAGGGGCAATCAGCCCCAGCATTTT
>-|TRBJ1-2|TRBV2|few
CASREDYGYTF
TGTGCCAGCAGAGAGGACTATGGCTACACCTTC
>TRBD2|TRBJ2-1|TRBV5-1|-
CASSLMVAGENEQFF
TGCGCCAGCAGCTTGATGGTAGCGGGGGAGAATGAGCAGTTCTTC
>-|TRBJ1-1|TRBV6-5|-
CASRDQAGLYTEAFF
TGTGCCAGCAGGGACCAGGCAGGGCTCTACACTGAAGCTTTCTTT
>TRBD1|TRBJ1-1|TRBV5-1|-
CASSLQGAEAFF
TGCGCCAGCAGTCTGCAGGGGGCCGAAGCTTTCTTT
>TRBD1|TRBJ2-7|TRBV6-5|once
CASSYSGQGYTYEQYF
TGTGCCAGCAGTTACTCGGGACAGGGTTACACCTACGAGCAGTACTTC
>TRBD2|TRBJ2-1|TRBV27|-
CASHERGSSYNEQFF
TGTGCCAGCCACGAGCGGGGGAGCTCCTACAATGAGCAGTTCTTC
>-|TRBJ1-1|TRBV10-1|few
CASSDTVLNTEAFF
TGCGCCAGCAGTGATACGGTTTTGAACACTGAAGCTTTCTTT
>-|TRBJ2-3|TRBV5-8|-
CASSAGRGVTDTQYF
TGTGCCAGCAGTGCTGGGCGGGGCGTCACAGATACGCAGTATTTT
>-|TRBJ1-1|TRBV4-1|-
CASSQGGRGLNTEAFF
TGCGCCAGCAGCCAAGGGGGAAGGGGCTTGAACACTGAAGCTTTCTTT
>-|TRBJ1-2|TRBV9|-
CASSFSYGYTF
TGTGCCAGCAGTTTCAGCTATGGCTACACCTTC
>TRBD1|TRBJ2-7|TRBV5-5|-
CASSWGTGSYEQYF
TGTGCCAGCAGCTGGGGGACAGGGAGCTACGAGCAGTACTTC
>TRBD2|TRBJ2-2|TRBV25-1|-
CASSTTSGGRTGELFF
TGTGCCAGCAGTACAACTAGCGGGGGGCGTACCGGGGAGCTGTTTTTT
>TRBD1|TRBJ1-5|TRBV6-1|-
CASSEARGSNQPQHF
TGTGCCAGCAGTGAAGCCAGGGGGAGCAATCAGCCCCAGCATTTT
>-|TRBJ1-2|TRBV6-6|-
CASSYGRQGLKYGYTF
TGTGCCAGCAGTTACGGGCGGCAGGGGTTAAAATATGGCTACACCTTC
>-|TRBJ1-2|TRBV6-1|-
CASRESGTLNYGYTF
TGTGCCAGCAGAGAATCCGGGACACTTAACTATGGCTACACCTTC
>TRBD1|TRBJ1-1|TRBV2|-
CASSYRGNTEAFF
TGTGCCAGCAGCTACAGGGGGAACACTGAAGCTTTCTTT
>TRBD1|TRBJ2-7|TRBV14|-
CASSQGQSGQGAYEQYF
TGTGCCAGCAGCCAAGGACAGTCGGGACAGGGGGCTTACGAGCAGTACTTC
>-|TRBJ2-3|TRBV6-5|-
CATATSIDTQYF
TGTGCCACCGCGACTTCTATAGATACGCAGTATTTT
>TRBD1|TRBJ1-5|TRBV19|-
CASSIDPRDRDNQPQHF
TGTGCCAGTAGTATAGACCCCCGGGACAGGGACAATCAGCCCCAGCATTTT
>TRBD1|TRBJ1-4|TRBV19|-
CASSFAHTGVEKLFF
TGTGCCAGTAGTTTCGCGCACACAGGGGTAGAAAAACTGTTTTTT
>-|TRBJ1-4|TRBV11-3|-
CASSLDPGEQTVRELFF
TGTGCCAGCAGCTTAGATCCCGGGGAGCAAACGGTTAGAGAACTGTTTTTT
>-|TRBJ2-2|TRBV5-1|once
CASSFLGTTNTGELFF
TGCGCCAGCAGCTTTTTAGGGACAACGAACACCGGGGAGCTGTTTTTT
>TRBD2|TRBJ2-1|TRBV5-1|-
CASKAGGIYNEQFF
TGCGCCAGCAAGGCGGGGGGGATCTACAATGAGCAGTTCTTC
>TRBD2|TRBJ2-5|TRBV4-2|once
CASSQGLAGSDQYF
TGTGCCAGCAGCCAAGGACTAGCGGGGTCCGACCAGTACTTC
>TRBD1|TRBJ1-2|TRBV10-1|once
CASSESLDPGQGDYGYTF
TGCGCCAGCAGTGAGTCGCTAGACCCGGGACAGGGGGACTATGGCTACACCTTC
>-|TRBJ1-2|TRBV2|-
CASRFTGYGYTF
TGTGCCAGCAGGTTCACAGGCTATGGCTACACCTTC
>-|TRBJ2-4|TRBV11-2|-
CASSLDGLGALAKNIQYF
TGTGCCAGCAGCTTAGACGGCCTCGGAGCTCTAGCCAAAAACATTCAGTACTTC
>TRBD1|TRBJ1-6|TRBV7-9|-
CASRRRDRDNSPLHF
TGTGCCAGCAGGCGCCGGGACAGGGATAATTCACCCCTCCACTTT
>TRBD1|TRBJ2-7|TRBV7-7|-
CASSLSPRTGDEQYF
TGTGCTAGCAGCTTAAGCCCACGGACAGGGGACGAGCAGTACTTC
>TRBD1|TRBJ2-7|TRBV27|-
CASSKTGQGAYF
TGTGCCAGCTCTAAAACCGGACAGGGCGCGTACTTC
>TRBD2|TRBJ2-5|TRBV7-2|-
CASSSRTSGGAAGFETQYF
TGTGCCAGCAGCTCCAGGACTAGCGGGGGGGCCGCCGGGTTTGAGACCCAGTACTTC
>TRBD1|TRBJ1-1|TRBV4-2|-
CASFQFGTGGVRTEAFF
TGTGCCAGCTTTCAATTTGGGACAGGGGGAGTGAGGACTGAAGCTTTCTTT
>-|TRBJ1-1|TRBV5-1|-
CASSLARLDTEAFF
TGCGCCAGCAGCTTGGCCAGGTTGGACACTGAAGCTTTCTTT
>-|TRBJ2-7|TRBV4-2|once
CASSQERTAGYEQYF
TGTGCCAGCAGCCAAGAACGGACGGCGGGCTACGAGCAGTACTTC
>TRBD1|TRBJ2-7|TRBV6-5|-
CASSGTGVYEQYF
TGTGCCAGCAGTGGAACAGGGGTCTACGAGCAGTACTTC
>-|TRBJ2-7|TRBV7-2|-
CASSEGPSGSQYEQYF
TGTGCCAGCAGCGAGGGTCCGTCCGGCAGTCAGTACGAGCAGTACTTC
>-|TRBJ1-2|TRBV6-6|-
CASSQTGSQYYGYTF
TGTGCCAGCAGTCAAACAGGATCCCAATACTATGGCTACACCTTC
>-|TRBJ2-1|TRBV6-5|-
CASRQNLSPFHEQFF
TGTGCCAGCAGGCAAAACTTATCCCCTTTCCATGAGCAGTTCTTC
>-|TRBJ1-2|TRBV25-1|few
CASSYTGRYGYTF
TGTGCCAGCAGTTATACAGGGCGGTATGGCTACACCTTC
>-|TRBJ2-5|TRBV27|-
CASSLSRQGQETQYF
TGTGCCAGCAGTTTATCGAGGCAGGGCCAAGAGACCCAGTACTTC
>-|TRBJ2-1|TRBV7-8|-
CASSLEGTWTSEQFF
TGTGCCAGCAGCTTAGAAGGGACATGGACTAGTGAGCAGTTCTTC
>-|TRBJ1-2|TRBV2|-
CASKKQENYGYTF
TGTGCCAGCAAGAAACAGGAGAACTATGGCTACACCTTC
>-|TRBJ2-1|TRBV27|once
CASSFDSGPYNEQFF
TGTGCCAGCAGTTTCGACAGTGGCCCCTACAATGAGCAGTTCTTC
>-|TRBJ1-2|TRBV9|-
CASSVGGEGGGYTF
TGTGCCAGCAGCGTAGGGGGGGAAGGTGGTGGCTACACCTTC
>-|TRBJ2-3|TRBV7-2|-
CASSLVTSTDTQYF
TGTGCCAGCAGCTTAGTAACTAGCACAGATACGCAGTATTTT
>-|TRBJ2-7|TRBV6-5|-
CASSYGAGLNEQYF
TGTGCCAGCAGTTACGGGGCAGGGCTCAACGAGCAGTACTTC
>TRBD1|TRBJ1-5|TRBV2|-
CASRGTGGNQPQHF
TGTGCCAGCAGGGGGACAGGGGGCAATCAGCCCCAGCATTTT
>-|TRBJ2-2|TRBV6-5|-
CAIRDTNTGELFF
TGTGCCATACGGGACACGAACACCGGGGAGCTGTTTTTT
>TRBD2|TRBJ2-7|TRBV5-6|once
CASSSSGGSYEQYF
TGTGCCAGCAGCTCGTCGGGGGGCTCCTACGAGCAGTACTTC
>-|TRBJ2-3|TRBV6-1|-
CASSEQGGTDTQYF
TGTGCCAGCAGTGAACAGGGTGGAACAGATACGCAGTATTTT
>TRBD2|TRBJ2-2|TRBV11-2|-
CASSPGSGGAVTGELFF
TGTGCCAGCAGCCCAGGCAGCGGGGGGGCAGTGACCGGGGAGCTGTTTTTT
>TRBD1|TRBJ2-7|TRBV5-1|once
CASSLGTGGPYEQYF
TGCGCCAGCAGCTTGGGGACAGGGGGCCCCTACGAGCAGTACTTC